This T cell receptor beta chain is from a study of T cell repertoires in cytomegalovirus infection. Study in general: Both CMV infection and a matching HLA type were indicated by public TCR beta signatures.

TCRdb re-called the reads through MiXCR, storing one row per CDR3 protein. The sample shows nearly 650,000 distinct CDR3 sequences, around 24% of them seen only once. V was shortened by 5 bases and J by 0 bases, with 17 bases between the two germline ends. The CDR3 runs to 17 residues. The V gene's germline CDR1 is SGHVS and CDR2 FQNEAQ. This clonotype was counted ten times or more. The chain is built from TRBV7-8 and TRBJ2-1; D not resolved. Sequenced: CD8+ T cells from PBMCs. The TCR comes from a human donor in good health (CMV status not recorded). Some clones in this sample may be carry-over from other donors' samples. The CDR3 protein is CASSPTSPSDSYNEQFF. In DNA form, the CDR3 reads TGTGCCAGCAGCCCAACAAGCCCGTCAGACTCCTACAATGAGCAGTTCTTC.